A single T cell receptor (beta chain) is shown here with its context. Its antigen is still unknown. The CDR3 runs to 14 residues. The germline V gene encodes CDR1 LGHNT and CDR2 FRNRAP. V was cut by 6 bases and J by 5 bases, with 16 bases left in between. TCRdb processed the reads anew with MiXCR; each CDR3 protein has one entry. This sample has about 920,000 distinct CDR3 sequences; less than 40% occur once, and the top ten carry 11% to 15%. The record originates from a study of T cell repertoires in cytomegalovirus infection. Study-level information: Public TCR beta signatures marked donors with CMV infection and the matching HLA.

This clonotype originated in a human donor in good health (CMV status not recorded). Some clones in this sample may be carry-over from other donors' samples. Sequencing used cultured CD8+ T cells from PBMCs, obtained from culture after CMV antigen stimulation. The chain recombines TRBV12-5 with TRBJ2-5; D is unresolved. CDR3 coding DNA: TGTGCTAGTGGCCCCAGGACGCTAGAGGAGACCCAGTACTTC. Amino acids: CASGPRTLEETQYF.